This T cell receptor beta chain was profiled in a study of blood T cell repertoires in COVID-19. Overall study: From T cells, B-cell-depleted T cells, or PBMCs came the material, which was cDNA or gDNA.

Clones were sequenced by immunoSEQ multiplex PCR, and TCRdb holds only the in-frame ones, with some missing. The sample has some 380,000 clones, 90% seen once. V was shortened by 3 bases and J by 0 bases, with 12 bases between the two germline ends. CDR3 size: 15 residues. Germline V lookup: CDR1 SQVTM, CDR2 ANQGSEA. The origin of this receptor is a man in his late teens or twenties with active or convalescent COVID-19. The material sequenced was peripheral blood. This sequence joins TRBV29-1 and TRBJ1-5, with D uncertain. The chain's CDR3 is CSVELENYSNQPQHF. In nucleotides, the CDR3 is TGCAGCGTTGAGTTGGAGAATTATAGCAATCAGCCCCAGCATTTT.